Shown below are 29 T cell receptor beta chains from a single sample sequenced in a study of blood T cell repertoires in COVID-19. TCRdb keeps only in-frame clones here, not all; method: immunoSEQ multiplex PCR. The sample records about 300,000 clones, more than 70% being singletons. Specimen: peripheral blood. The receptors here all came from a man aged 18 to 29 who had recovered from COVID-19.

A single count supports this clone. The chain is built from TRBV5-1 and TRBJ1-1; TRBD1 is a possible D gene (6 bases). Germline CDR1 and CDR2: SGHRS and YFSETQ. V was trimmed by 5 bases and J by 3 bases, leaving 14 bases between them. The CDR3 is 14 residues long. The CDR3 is CASSTDRSYTEAFF. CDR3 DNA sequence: TGCGCCAGCAGTACCGACAGGAGCTACACTGAAGCTTTCTTT.

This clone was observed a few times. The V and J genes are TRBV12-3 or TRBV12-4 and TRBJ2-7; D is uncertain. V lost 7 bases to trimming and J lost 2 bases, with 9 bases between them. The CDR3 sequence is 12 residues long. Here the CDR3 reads CASTSVTYEQYF. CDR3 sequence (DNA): TGTGCCAGCACCTCAGTAACCTACGAGCAGTACTTC.

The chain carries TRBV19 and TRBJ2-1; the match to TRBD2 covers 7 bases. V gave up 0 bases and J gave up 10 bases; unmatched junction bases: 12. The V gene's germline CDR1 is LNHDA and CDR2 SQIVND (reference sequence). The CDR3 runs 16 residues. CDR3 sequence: CASSIDPSGLSQEQFF. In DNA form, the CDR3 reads TGTGCCAGTAGTATAGATCCCTCGGGACTATCACAAGAGCAGTTCTTC.

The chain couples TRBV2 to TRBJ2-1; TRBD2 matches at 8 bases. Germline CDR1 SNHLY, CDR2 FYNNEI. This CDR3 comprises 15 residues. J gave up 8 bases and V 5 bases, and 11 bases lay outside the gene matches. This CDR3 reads CASSSTSEIIDEQFF. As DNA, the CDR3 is TGTGCCAGCAGTTCGACTAGCGAAATCATCGATGAGCAGTTCTTC.

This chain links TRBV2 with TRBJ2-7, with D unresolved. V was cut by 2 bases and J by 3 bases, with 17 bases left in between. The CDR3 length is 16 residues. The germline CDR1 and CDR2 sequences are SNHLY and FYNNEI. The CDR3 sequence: CASSEMGSFTYYEQYF. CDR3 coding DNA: TGTGCCAGCAGTGAAATGGGCTCCTTCACCTACTACGAGCAGTACTTC.

The CDR3 is CASSLGANQPQHF. The DNA of the CDR3 is TGCGCCAGCAGCCTAGGAGCGAATCAGCCCCAGCATTTT. The gene calls are TRBV4-1 and TRBJ1-5; D unclear. Trimming pared 4 bases from V and 4 bases from J, leaving 8 bases between. Germline V lookup: CDR1 MGHRA, CDR2 YSYEKL. This CDR3 has 13 residues.

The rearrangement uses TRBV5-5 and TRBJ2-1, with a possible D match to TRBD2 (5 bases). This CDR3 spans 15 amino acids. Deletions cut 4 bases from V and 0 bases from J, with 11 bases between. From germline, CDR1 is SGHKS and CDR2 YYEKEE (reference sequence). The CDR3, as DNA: TGTGCCAGCAGCCGAGAGCGGAGCTCCTACAATGAGCAGTTCTTC. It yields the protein CASSRERSSYNEQFF.

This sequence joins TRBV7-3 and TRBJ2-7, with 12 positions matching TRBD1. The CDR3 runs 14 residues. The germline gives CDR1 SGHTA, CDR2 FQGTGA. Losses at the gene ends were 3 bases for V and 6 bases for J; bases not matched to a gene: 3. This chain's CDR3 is CASSLGQGAGEQYF. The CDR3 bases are TGTGCCAGCAGCTTGGGACAGGGGGCTGGCGAGCAGTACTTC.

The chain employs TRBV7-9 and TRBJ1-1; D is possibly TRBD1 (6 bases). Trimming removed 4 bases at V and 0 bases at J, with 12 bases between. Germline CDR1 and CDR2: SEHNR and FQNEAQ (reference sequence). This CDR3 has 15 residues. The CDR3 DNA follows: TGTGCCAGCAGCTCCCACAGGGAAATGAACACTGAAGCTTTCTTT. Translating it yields CASSSHREMNTEAFF.

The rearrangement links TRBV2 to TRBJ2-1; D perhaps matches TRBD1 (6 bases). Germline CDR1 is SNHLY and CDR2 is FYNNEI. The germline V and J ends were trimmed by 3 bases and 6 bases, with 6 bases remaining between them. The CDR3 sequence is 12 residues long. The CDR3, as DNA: TGTGCCAGCAGTGACAGGGGCAATGAGCAGTTCTTC. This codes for CASSDRGNEQFF.

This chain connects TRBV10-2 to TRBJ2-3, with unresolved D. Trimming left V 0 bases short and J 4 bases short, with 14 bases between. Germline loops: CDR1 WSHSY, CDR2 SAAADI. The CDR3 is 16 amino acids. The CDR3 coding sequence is TGCGCCAGCAGTGAGTCGAGTCGAGTGTTTGCAGATACGCAGTATTTT. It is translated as CASSESSRVFADTQYF.

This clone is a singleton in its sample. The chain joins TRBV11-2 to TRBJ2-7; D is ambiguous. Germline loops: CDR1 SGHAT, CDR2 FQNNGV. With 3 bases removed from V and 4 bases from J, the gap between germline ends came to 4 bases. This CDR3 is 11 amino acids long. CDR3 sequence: CASSFQYEQYF. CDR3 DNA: TGTGCCAGCAGCTTTCAATACGAGCAGTACTTC.

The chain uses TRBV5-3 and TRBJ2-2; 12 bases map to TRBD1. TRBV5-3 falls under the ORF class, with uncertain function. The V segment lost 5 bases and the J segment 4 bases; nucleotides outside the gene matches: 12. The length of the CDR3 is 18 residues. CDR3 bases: TGTGCCAGAAGGGCCGGGACAGGGGGCGCGTTGGGCACCGGGGAGCTGTTTTTT. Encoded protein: CARRAGTGGALGTGELFF.

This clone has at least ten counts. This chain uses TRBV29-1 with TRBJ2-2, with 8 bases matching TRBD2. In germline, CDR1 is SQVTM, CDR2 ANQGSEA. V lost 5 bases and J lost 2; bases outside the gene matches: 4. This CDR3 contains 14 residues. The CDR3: CSVRAGGNTGELFF. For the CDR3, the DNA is TGCAGCGTTAGGGCGGGAGGCAACACCGGGGAGCTGTTTTTT.

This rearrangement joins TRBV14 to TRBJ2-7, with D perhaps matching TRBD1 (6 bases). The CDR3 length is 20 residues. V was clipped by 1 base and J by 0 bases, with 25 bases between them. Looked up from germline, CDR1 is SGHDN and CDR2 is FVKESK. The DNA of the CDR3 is TGTGCCAGCAGCCAAGTAGGTATGGAGCAGGGGCTAAGTAACTCCTACGAGCAGTACTTC. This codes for CASSQVGMEQGLSNSYEQYF.

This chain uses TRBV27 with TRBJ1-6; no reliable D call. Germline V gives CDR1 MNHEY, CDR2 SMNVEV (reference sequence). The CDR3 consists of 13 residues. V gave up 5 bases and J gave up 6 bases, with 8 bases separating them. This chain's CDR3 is CASSAGGNSPLHF. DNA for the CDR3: TGTGCCAGCAGTGCGGGTGGTAATTCACCCCTCCACTTT.

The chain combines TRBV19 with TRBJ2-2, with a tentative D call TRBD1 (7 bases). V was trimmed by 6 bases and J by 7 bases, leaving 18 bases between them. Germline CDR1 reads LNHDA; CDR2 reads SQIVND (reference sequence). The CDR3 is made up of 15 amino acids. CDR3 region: CASSSGTAGGGELFF. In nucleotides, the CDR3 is TGTGCCAGTAGCTCCGGGACAGCCGGGGGCGGGGAGCTGTTTTTT.

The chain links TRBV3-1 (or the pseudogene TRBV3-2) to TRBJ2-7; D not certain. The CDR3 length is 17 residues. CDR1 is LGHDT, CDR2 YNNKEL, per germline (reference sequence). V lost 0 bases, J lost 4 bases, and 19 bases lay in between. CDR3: CASSQDGFLGIKYEQYF. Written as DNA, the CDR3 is TGTGCCAGCAGCCAAGACGGCTTCCTAGGAATTAAGTACGAGCAGTACTTC.

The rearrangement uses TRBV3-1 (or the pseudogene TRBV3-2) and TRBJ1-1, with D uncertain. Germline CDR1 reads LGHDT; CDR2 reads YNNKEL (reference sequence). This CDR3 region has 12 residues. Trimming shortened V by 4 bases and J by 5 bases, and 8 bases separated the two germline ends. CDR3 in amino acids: CASSRASTEAFF. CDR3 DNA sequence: TGTGCCAGCAGCCGCGCGAGTACTGAAGCTTTCTTT.

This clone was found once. The chain's CDR3 is CASSSTGTASYEQYF. Written as DNA, the CDR3 is TGCGCCAGCAGCTCAACCGGGACAGCCTCCTACGAGCAGTACTTC. This chain uses TRBV5-1 with TRBJ2-7; 7 bases are shared with TRBD1. Per germline, CDR1 SGHRS and CDR2 YFSETQ. V shed 3 bases, J shed 0 bases, and the junction held 6 bases outside the gene matches. This CDR3 is 15 amino acids long.

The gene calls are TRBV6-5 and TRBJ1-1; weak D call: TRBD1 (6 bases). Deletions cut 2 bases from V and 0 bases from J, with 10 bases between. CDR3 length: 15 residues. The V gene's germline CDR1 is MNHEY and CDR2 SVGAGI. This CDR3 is CASSYAGTMNTEAFF. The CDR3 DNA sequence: TGTGCCAGCAGTTACGCCGGGACAATGAACACTGAAGCTTTCTTT.

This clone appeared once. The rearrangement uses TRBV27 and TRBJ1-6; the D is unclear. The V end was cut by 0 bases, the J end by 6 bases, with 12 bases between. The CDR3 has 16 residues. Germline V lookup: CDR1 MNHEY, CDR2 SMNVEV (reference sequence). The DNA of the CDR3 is TGTGCCAGCAGTTTATCGGTAGGGAGTGGTAATTCACCCCTCCACTTT. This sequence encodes CASSLSVGSGNSPLHF.

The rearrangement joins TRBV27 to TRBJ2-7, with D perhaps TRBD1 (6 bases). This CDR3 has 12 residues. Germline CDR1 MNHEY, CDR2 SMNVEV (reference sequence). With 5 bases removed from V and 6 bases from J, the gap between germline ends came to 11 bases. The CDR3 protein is CASSRRGGEQYF. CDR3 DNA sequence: TGTGCCAGCAGTCGCAGGGGTGGCGAGCAGTACTTC.

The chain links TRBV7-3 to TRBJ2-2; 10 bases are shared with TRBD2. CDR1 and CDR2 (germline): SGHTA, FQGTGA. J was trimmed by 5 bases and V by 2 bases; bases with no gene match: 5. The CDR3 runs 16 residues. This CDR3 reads CASSLDGTSDTGELFF. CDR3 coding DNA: TGTGCCAGCAGCTTAGACGGGACTAGCGATACCGGGGAGCTGTTTTTT.

The CDR3 loop is CASSVGQSNQPQHF. The CDR3 DNA reads as TGTGCCAGCAGTGTGGGACAGAGCAATCAGCCCCAGCATTTT. The genes are TRBV2 and TRBJ1-5, with 7 bases fitting TRBD1. With 4 bases clipped from V and 1 base from J, the junction kept 1 base outside the gene matches. The CDR3 spans 14 residues. Looked up from germline, CDR1 is SNHLY and CDR2 is FYNNEI.

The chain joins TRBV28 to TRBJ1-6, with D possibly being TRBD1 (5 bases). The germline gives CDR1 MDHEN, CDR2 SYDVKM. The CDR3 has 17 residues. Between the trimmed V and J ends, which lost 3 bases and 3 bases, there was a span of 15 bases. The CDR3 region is CASSFINFGHYNSPLHF. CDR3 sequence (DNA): TGTGCCAGCAGTTTTATCAATTTTGGACACTATAATTCACCCCTCCACTTT.

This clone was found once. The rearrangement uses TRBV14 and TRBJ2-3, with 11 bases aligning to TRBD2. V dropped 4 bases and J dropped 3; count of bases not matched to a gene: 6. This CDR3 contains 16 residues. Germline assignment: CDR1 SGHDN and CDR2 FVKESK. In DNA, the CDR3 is TGTGCCAGCAGCCCGGCGGCTAGCGGGAGGACAGATACGCAGTATTTT. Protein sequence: CASSPAASGRTDTQYF.

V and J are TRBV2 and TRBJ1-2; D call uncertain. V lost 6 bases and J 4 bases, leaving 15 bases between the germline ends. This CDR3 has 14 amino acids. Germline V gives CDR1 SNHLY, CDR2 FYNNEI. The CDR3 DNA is TGTGCCAGCAGCGACCCCCCGCCGGGCTATGGCTACACCTTC. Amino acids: CASSDPPPGYGYTF.

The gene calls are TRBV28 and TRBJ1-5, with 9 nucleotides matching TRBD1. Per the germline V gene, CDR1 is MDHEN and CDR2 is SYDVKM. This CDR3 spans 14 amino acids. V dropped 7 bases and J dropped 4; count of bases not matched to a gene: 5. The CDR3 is CASTSGQGNQPQHF. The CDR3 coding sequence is TGTGCCAGCACCTCGGGACAGGGTAATCAGCCCCAGCATTTT.